One and the same sample provided the 2 T cell receptor beta chains below, sequenced in a study of a mutant IDH1 vaccine in newly diagnosed glioma. The method was immunoSEQ multiplex PCR; TCRdb's version includes in-frame clones alone and lacks a portion of them. The table records some 61,000 clones, roughly 80% of them present only once. Time point in this sample: week 35, safety follow-up. Every vaccine dose comprised 300 ug of mutant IDH1 20-mer peptide plus topical imiquimod. Their target antigens are unknown. The sequenced sample was PBMCs, obtained from a glioma patient whose treatment included an IDH1 peptide vaccine. The receptors derive from a man aged 18 to 29 with glioma.

V is TRBV20-1 and J is TRBJ2-7; 8 bases align to TRBD1. V trimming: 6 bases; J trimming: 6 bases; junction bases outside the gene matches: 4. This CDR3 has 11 amino acids. Germline V gives CDR1 DFQATT, CDR2 SNEGSKA (reference sequence). In DNA form, the CDR3 reads TGCAGTGCGTCAACAGGGGGCGAGCAGTACTTC. This translates into CSASTGGEQYF.

The chain couples TRBV5-4 to TRBJ2-2; 8 bases line up with TRBD2. Losses at the gene ends were 3 bases for V and 5 bases for J; bases not matched to a gene: 6. CDR1 and CDR2 from the germline V gene are SGHNT and YYREEE (reference sequence). The CDR3 is 15 amino acids. Here the CDR3 DNA reads TGTGCCAGCAGCTCGGGACTAGGGCGTACCGGGGAGCTGTTTTTT. As protein: CASSSGLGRTGELFF.